Listed below are T cell receptor beta chains from one sample, sequenced in a study of T cells in Graves' hyperthyroidism and ophthalmopathy. Each CDR3 protein is one row after TCRdb ran MiXCR on the multiplex PCR reads. Counted here are hundreds of thousands of distinct CDR3 sequences, 13% to 15% occurring once; the ten biggest clones make up about 10%. Material for sequencing was blood. The origin of the receptors is a woman in her late teens or twenties with Graves' hyperthyroidism. The CDR3 runs from the conserved cysteine through the conserved F or W. Each record gives: J gene, clone size, V gene, D gene, CDR3 protein, CDR3 DNA. The D gene is left open where the match is weak. Not all rows give a size; the values are once, few, many and, for expanded clones, a class.

TRBJ2-1 many TRBV14 NA CASSYPGYNEQFF TGTGCCAGCAGCTACCCAGGCTACAATGAGCAGTTCTTC
TRBJ2-2 many TRBV11-3 NA CASSFYAGTGELFF TGTGCCAGCAGCTTTTACGCGGGTACAGGGGAGCTGTTTTTT
TRBJ2-3 few TRBV6-1 NA CASTEQGWSTDTQYF TGTGCCAGCACCGAACAAGGGTGGAGCACAGATACGCAGTATTTT
TRBJ2-5 many TRBV30 NA CAWSPQVETQYF TGTGCCTGGAGCCCACAAGTAGAGACCCAGTACTTC
TRBJ1-1 many TRBV19 NA CASSRIPDTEAFF TGTGCCAGTAGCCGCATACCGGACACTGAAGCTTTCTTT
TRBJ1-1 many TRBV6-1 TRBD1 CASSKKDRGDPDTEAFF TGTGCCAGCAGTAAGAAGGACAGGGGCGATCCGGACACTGAAGCTTTCTTT
TRBJ1-1 many TRBV19 NA CASSIFPGDPEAFF TGTGCCAGTAGTATATTCCCAGGGGACCCTGAAGCTTTCTTT
TRBJ2-7 many TRBV7-8 TRBD2 CASSTLAGGGGGEQYF TGTGCCAGCAGCACACTAGCGGGAGGCGGAGGAGGCGAGCAGTACTTC
TRBJ2-7 once TRBV6-5 NA CASSYSSESYEQYF TGTGCCAGCAGTTACTCTAGCGAATCCTACGAGCAGTACTTC
TRBJ2-7 few TRBV6-1 NA CASRPGGPGEQYF TGTGCCAGCCGCCCTGGGGGGCCGGGCGAGCAGTACTTC
TRBJ1-2 NA TRBV20-1 NA CSARESRAHGYAF TGCAGTGCTAGAGAGTCCCGCGCTCATGGCTACGCCTTC
TRBJ2-4 NA TRBV6-1 NA CASRKTGEGGIQYF TGTGCCAGCAGGAAGACAGGGGAGGGGGGCATTCAGTACTTC
TRBJ2-5 NA TRBV20-1 NA CSAPRILQETQYF TGCAGTGCCCCACGAATACTTCAAGAGACCCAGTACTTC
TRBJ2-7 few TRBV11-3 NA CASTGYDERYF TGTGCCAGCACGGGGTATGACGAGCGGTACTTC
TRBJ1-1 many TRBV30 NA CAWSVLGNTEAFF TGTGCCTGGAGTGTACTAGGGAACACTGAAGCTTTCTTT
TRBJ2-7 NA TRBV29-1 NA CSVELAGTYEQYF TGCAGCGTTGAACTGGCGGGGACCTACGAGCAGTACTTC
TRBJ1-5 many TRBV20-1 TRBD1 CSAGTGGKSNQPQHF TGCAGTGCGGGGACAGGGGGTAAAAGCAATCAGCCCCAGCATTTT
TRBJ2-1 few TRBV6-9 NA CAGSYSSVRNYNEQFF TGTGCCGGCAGTTATTCATCAGTTAGGAATTACAATGAGCAGTTCTTC
TRBJ2-1 many TRBV13 TRBD1 CASHKTYKGQGMYNEQFF TGTGCCAGCCATAAAACCTACAAAGGACAGGGAATGTACAATGAGCAGTTCTTC
TRBJ2-1 NA TRBV19 NA CASTLQNGGEQFF TGTGCCAGTACCCTACAGAACGGAGGTGAGCAGTTCTTC
TRBJ1-4 few TRBV6-1 NA CASRTGGRATNEKLFF TGTGCCAGCAGGACGGGGGGGCGCGCTACTAATGAAAAACTGTTTTTT
TRBJ2-7 many TRBV6-1 NA CASSSLSTGGNEQYF TGTGCCAGCAGTTCCCTATCGACAGGCGGGAACGAGCAGTACTTC
TRBJ1-1 many TRBV2 NA CASSEDLGPGGGTEAFF TGTGCCAGCAGTGAAGATCTTGGGCCGGGCGGAGGCACTGAAGCTTTCTTT
TRBJ1-2 NA TRBV6-9 NA CASSYYQQERGYTF TGTGCCAGCAGTTACTATCAACAGGAGAGGGGCTACACCTTC
TRBJ2-7 many TRBV28 NA CASQQGSSYEQYF TGTGCCAGCCAACAGGGTTCCTCCTACGAGCAGTACTTC
TRBJ1-2 many TRBV18 NA CASSRAGTNYGYTF TGTGCCAGCTCACGGGCAGGTACTAACTATGGCTACACCTTC
TRBJ2-3 many TRBV18 NA CASSSLQGGTDTQYF TGTGCCAGCTCATCCCTCCAGGGGGGGACAGATACGCAGTATTTT
TRBJ1-3 NA TRBV28 NA CASSSPGLDRVSGNTIYF TGTGCCAGCAGTTCCCCCGGGTTGGATCGGGTTTCTGGAAACACCATATATTTT
TRBJ1-2 many TRBV13 NA CASSLTTFSTKGDYTF TGTGCCAGCAGCTTGACCACTTTCTCGACCAAGGGGGACTACACCTTC
TRBJ2-7 many TRBV18 NA CASSLLSTDWQYF TGTGCCAGCTCCCTTCTCAGCACAGATTGGCAGTACTTC
TRBJ2-7 many TRBV11-2 NA CASSLTRDTGEQYF TGTGCCAGCAGCCTAACCCGGGACACTGGGGAGCAGTACTTC
TRBJ2-1 many TRBV18 NA CASSPLDTYNEQFF TGTGCCAGCTCACCACTCGACACTTACAATGAGCAGTTCTTC
TRBJ2-5 NA TRBV5-6 TRBD2 CASSPRTSGRILKETQYF TGTGCCAGCAGCCCTCGGACTAGCGGGAGGATACTTAAAGAGACCCAGTACTTC
TRBJ2-2 few TRBV10-3 TRBD2 CAISESRGRGNTGELFF TGTGCCATCAGTGAGTCCAGAGGGAGGGGGAACACCGGGGAGCTGTTTTTT
TRBJ2-1 many TRBV7-2 TRBD2 CASSLFILAESQQFF TGTGCCAGCAGCTTATTCATACTAGCGGAATCCCAGCAGTTCTTC
TRBJ2-5 many TRBV6-1 TRBD2 CASTRGRAETQYF TGTGCCAGCACCCGGGGGAGGGCAGAGACCCAGTACTTC
TRBJ1-1 few TRBV19 NA CASSIIGIRMNTEAFF TGTGCCAGTAGTATAATAGGAATCCGAATGAACACTGAAGCTTTCTTT
TRBJ2-2 many TRBV18 NA CASSPLPDITGELFF TGTGCCAGCTCACCACTACCCGACATAACCGGGGAGCTGTTTTTT
TRBJ2-1 many TRBV9 NA CASSVYGTASYNEQFF TGTGCCAGCAGCGTATACGGTACGGCTTCCTACAATGAGCAGTTCTTC
TRBJ1-2 few TRBV19 NA CASVRRDYGYTF TGTGCCAGTGTGCGAAGGGACTATGGCTACACCTTC
TRBJ2-1 NA TRBV7-9 TRBD2 CASSLTSGSWYNEQFF TGTGCCAGCAGCTTGACTAGCGGGAGCTGGTACAATGAGCAGTTCTTC
TRBJ2-7 many TRBV20-1 TRBD1 CSARDLSQGAHYEQYF TGCAGTGCTAGAGATTTGTCCCAGGGGGCTCACTACGAGCAGTACTTC
TRBJ2-2 few TRBV24-1 TRBD2 CATSDPIRTSGNTGELFF TGTGCCACCAGTGATCCTATCCGGACTAGCGGGAACACCGGGGAGCTGTTTTTT
TRBJ1-4 many TRBV2 NA CASSSWGANEKLFF TGTGCCAGCAGTAGCTGGGGGGCTAATGAAAAACTGTTTTTT
TRBJ2-2 few TRBV11-2 NA CATGQQGPRAGELVF TGTGCCACCGGACAGCAGGGTCCCCGGGCCGGGGAGCTGGTTTTT
TRBJ2-5 few TRBV28 TRBD2 CASSLLAGGKETQYF TGTGCCAGCAGTTTGTTAGCGGGAGGGAAAGAGACCCAGTACTTC
TRBJ2-7 many TRBV29-1 NA CSVGQGSYEQYF TGCAGTGTCGGGCAGGGCTCCTACGAGCAGTACTTC
TRBJ2-1 few TRBV7-3 NA CASSPDPLGEQFF TGTGCCAGCAGCCCCGATCCATTGGGGGAGCAGTTCTTC
TRBJ2-6 few TRBV7-9 TRBD1 CASSATHRGTGGANVLTF TGTGCCAGCAGCGCAACTCACAGGGGGACTGGTGGGGCCAACGTCCTGACTTTC
TRBJ2-1 NA TRBV9 TRBD2 CASSVAAGVARYNEQFF TGTGCCAGCAGCGTAGCAGCGGGAGTGGCCCGCTACAATGAGCAGTTCTTC
TRBJ2-5 few TRBV5-1 TRBD1 CASSPQSGGVLETQYF TGCGCCAGCAGCCCTCAGTCAGGGGGAGTTTTGGAGACCCAGTACTTC
TRBJ2-5 NA TRBV29-1 TRBD2 CSVENLAGGEETQYF TGCAGCGTTGAAAACCTAGCGGGGGGGGAAGAGACCCAGTACTTC
TRBJ1-1 NA TRBV7-2 NA CASSKGGSRAEAFF TGTGCCAGCAGTAAGGGGGGATCAAGGGCTGAAGCTTTCTTT
TRBJ2-5 NA TRBV7-2 NA CASSLGGPQETQYF TGTGCCAGCAGCTTAGGAGGGCCCCAAGAGACCCAGTACTTC
TRBJ2-5 few TRBV24-1 NA CATSDGKEETQYF TGTGCCACCAGTGACGGGAAGGAGGAGACCCAGTACTTC
TRBJ2-1 NA TRBV14 TRBD2 CASSQPPGLGAYNEQFF TGTGCCAGCAGCCAACCTCCGGGACTAGGGGCCTACAATGAGCAGTTCTTC
TRBJ2-2 many TRBV3-1 TRBD2 CASSRGGRSGELFF TGTGCCAGCAGCCGCGGGGGGAGATCCGGGGAGCTGTTTTTT
TRBJ2-7 NA TRBV19 TRBD2 CASSPRTSGSFKNEQYF TGTGCCAGTAGTCCACGGACTAGCGGGAGCTTTAAGAACGAGCAGTACTTC
TRBJ2-1 many TRBV20-1 NA CSARDWRNYNEQFF TGCAGTGCTAGAGATTGGCGGAACTACAATGAGCAGTTCTTC